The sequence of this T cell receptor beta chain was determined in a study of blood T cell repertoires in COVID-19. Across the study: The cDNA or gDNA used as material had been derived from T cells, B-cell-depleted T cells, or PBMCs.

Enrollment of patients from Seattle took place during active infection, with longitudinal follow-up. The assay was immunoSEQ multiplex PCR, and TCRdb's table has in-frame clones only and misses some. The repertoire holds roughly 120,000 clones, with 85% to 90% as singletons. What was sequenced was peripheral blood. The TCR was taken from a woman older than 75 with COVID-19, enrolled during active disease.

CDR3 in amino acids: CASSGASGRATGEQFF. The CDR3 coding sequence is TGTGCCAGCAGTGGTGCAAGCGGGAGGGCCACGGGTGAGCAGTTCTTC. This rearrangement joins TRBV2 to TRBJ2-1; 10 bases align to TRBD2. This CDR3 is 16 amino acids long. Per germline, CDR1 SNHLY and CDR2 FYNNEI. The V segment lost 4 bases and the J segment 9 bases; nucleotides outside the gene matches: 12.